Here is one T cell receptor beta chain with its context. These data are taken from a study of blood T cell repertoires in COVID-19. In terms of age and location, participants ranged from about 18 to 95 years and lived in about two dozen US areas. Cohorts were assigned according to the clinical history that participants reported. What the recovered Cohort 3 donors had was two negative PCRs, clearance, or symptom resolution. TCRdb's copy holds only in-frame clones and misses some; the assay was immunoSEQ multiplex PCR. The sample holds 300,000 to 450,000 clones; roughly nine tenths are singletons and the top ten take roughly 1%. From germline, CDR1 is SGHNT and CDR2 YYREEE (reference sequence). Trimming at V came to 4 bases and at J to 3 bases, leaving 6 bases not matched to a gene. CDR3 size: 14 residues.

This clonotype originated in a woman aged 25 to 39 who had recovered from COVID-19. The sequencing input was PBMCs or T cells enriched from blood (not recorded which). The chain employs TRBV5-4 and TRBJ2-5; 7 bases align to TRBD1. The CDR3 DNA reads TGTGCCAGCAGCCTCCCGGACAGGAAAGAGACCCAGTACTTC. Its protein is CASSLPDRKETQYF.